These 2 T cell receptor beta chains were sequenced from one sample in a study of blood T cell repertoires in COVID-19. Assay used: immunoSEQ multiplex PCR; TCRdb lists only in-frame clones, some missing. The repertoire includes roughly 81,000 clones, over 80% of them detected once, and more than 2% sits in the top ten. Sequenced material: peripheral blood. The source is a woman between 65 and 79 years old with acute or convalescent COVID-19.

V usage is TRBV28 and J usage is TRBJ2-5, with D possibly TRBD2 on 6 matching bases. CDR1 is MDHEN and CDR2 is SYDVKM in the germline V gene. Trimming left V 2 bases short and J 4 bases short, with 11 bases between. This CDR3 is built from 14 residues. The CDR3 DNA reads TGTGCCAGCAGTTTACAGGGAGGAGGAGAGACCCAGTACTTC. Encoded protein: CASSLQGGGETQYF.

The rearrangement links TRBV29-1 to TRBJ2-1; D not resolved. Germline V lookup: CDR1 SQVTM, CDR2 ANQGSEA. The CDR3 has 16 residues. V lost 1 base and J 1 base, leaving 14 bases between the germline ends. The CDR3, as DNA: TGCAGCGTTGAAGCCCCGACGGGTCCTTCCTACAATGAGCAGTTCTTC. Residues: CSVEAPTGPSYNEQFF.